The 21 T cell receptor beta chains below were found in one sample sequenced in a study of blood T cell repertoires in COVID-19. Sequencing was performed with immunoSEQ multiplex PCR; in TCRdb, only in-frame clones are kept and a portion is missing. The top ten clones hold about 3.2% of a sample with approximately 470,000 clones, over 75% of them seen once. The specimen sequenced was peripheral blood. These receptors came from a human donor in a cohort sampled during active COVID-19.

V usage is TRBV30 and J usage is TRBJ1-2; no clear D. CDR1 and CDR2 (germline): GTSNPN, SVGIG (reference sequence). The CDR3 consists of 12 residues. Trimming removed 2 bases at V and 4 bases at J, with 8 bases between. CDR3 in amino acids: CAWSPRGYGYTF. CDR3 nucleotide sequence: TGTGCCTGGAGTCCCCGGGGCTATGGCTACACCTTC.

The V call is TRBV25-1, the J call TRBJ1-1, with TRBD1 matching over 8 bases. CDR1 is MGHDK, CDR2 SYGVNS, per germline. There are 18 residues in the CDR3. J gave up 0 bases and V 8 bases, and 17 bases lay outside the gene matches. The CDR3 nucleotides are TGTGCCAGCTCATCCAGGGACAGGTTAGGATTCATGAACACTGAAGCTTTCTTT. Translated: CASSSRDRLGFMNTEAFF. The full variable domain, with the rest looked up from reference TRBV25-1 and TRBJ1-1, is EADIYQTPRYLVIGTGKKITLECSQTMGHDKMYWYQQDPGMELHLIHYSYGVNSTEKGDLSSESTVSRIRTEHFPLTLESARPSHTSQYLCASSSRDRLGFMNTEAFFGQGTRLTVV.

A word on this clone: Different DNA sequences within this sample yield the same CDR3. The chain's CDR3 is CASSRLAGGYNEQFF. DNA for the CDR3: TGTGCCAGCAGTCGATTAGCGGGAGGCTACAATGAGCAGTTCTTC. This chain uses TRBV3-1 (or the pseudogene TRBV3-2) with TRBJ2-1; 10 bases align to TRBD2. Trimming took 6 bases from V and 3 from J; bases not matched to a gene: 5. The CDR3 loop spans 15 amino acids. Germline CDR1 is LGHDT and CDR2 is YNNKEL (reference sequence).

This clone turned up a few times. V and J are TRBV4-3 and TRBJ1-2, with D hard to call. Germline-derived CDR1 and CDR2 are LGHNA and YSLEER. V dropped 0 bases and J dropped 6 bases, with 11 bases sitting between them. The CDR3 extends over 14 amino acids. CDR3 residues: CASSQEVKLDGYTF. Written as DNA, the CDR3 is TGCGCCAGCAGCCAAGAAGTAAAGCTGGATGGCTACACCTTC.

V usage is TRBV4-3 and J usage is TRBJ2-1; TRBD2 matches 9 bases. The CDR3 length is 17 residues. Germline values: CDR1 LGHNA, CDR2 YSLEER. The V segment lost 1 base and the J segment 6 bases; nucleotides outside the gene matches: 10. The CDR3 nucleotides are TGCGCCAGCAGCCAAGGTTACCCGGGACTAGCAGCCAATGAGCAGTTCTTC. This gives the protein CASSQGYPGLAANEQFF.

The rearrangement links TRBV6-5 to TRBJ2-1, with D possibly TRBD2 on 6 matching bases. The CDR3 loop spans 13 amino acids. V lost 6 bases to trimming and J lost 4 bases, with 10 bases between them. The germline gives CDR1 MNHEY, CDR2 SVGAGI. As DNA, the CDR3 is TGTGCCAGCAGGGAGGGTACGTACAATGAGCAGTTCTTC. Protein: CASREGTYNEQFF.

The V gene is TRBV4-1, the J gene TRBJ1-4; D remains ambiguous. Germline CDR1 reads MGHRA; CDR2 reads YSYEKL. This CDR3 region has 14 residues. Trimming left V 0 bases short and J 8 bases short, with 10 bases between. CDR3 bases: TGCGCCAGCAGCCAAGATATTGGGCAAGAAAAACTGTTTTTT. Protein: CASSQDIGQEKLFF.

DNA for the CDR3: TGTGCCAGCAGCCAAGAACCTGGACAGGCGGCCTATGGCTACACCTTC. As protein: CASSQEPGQAAYGYTF. V usage is TRBV4-2 and J usage is TRBJ1-2; 7 bases align to TRBD1. Germline V gene sequence: CDR1 LGHNA, CDR2 YNFKEQ. V shed 0 bases, J shed 4 bases, and the junction held 8 bases outside the gene matches. This CDR3 region has 16 residues.

This sequence joins TRBV6-1 and TRBJ2-1; TRBD2 aligns across 13 bases. The germline V gene has CDR1 MNHNS and CDR2 SASEGT. The trim removed 0 bases at V and 6 bases at J, leaving 2 bases unmatched. This CDR3 is built from 16 residues. DNA of the CDR3: TGTGCCAGCAGTGAAGCGAGGACTAGCGGGAGCAATGAGCAGTTCTTC. Encoded protein: CASSEARTSGSNEQFF.

The chain links TRBV20-1 to TRBJ1-4; a weak D match, TRBD1 (6 bases). The CDR3 runs 13 residues. Germline values: CDR1 DFQATT, CDR2 SNEGSKA (reference sequence). V was trimmed by 3 bases and J by 7 bases, leaving 12 bases between them. CDR3 sequence (DNA): TGCAGTGCTAGTCAGGGGCCCGGTGAAAAACTGTTTTTT. Amino acids: CSASQGPGEKLFF.

The chain links TRBV6-5 to TRBJ2-7; no clear D. CDR1 and CDR2 from the germline V gene are MNHEY and SVGAGI. V was trimmed by 5 bases and J by 2 bases, leaving 13 bases between them. The CDR3 is 14 amino acids. CDR3 sequence (DNA): TGTGCCAGCAGTCGCGGCAGATTGGCCTACGAGCAGTACTTC. As protein: CASSRGRLAYEQYF.

The chain carries TRBV7-9 and TRBJ1-5; D uncertain. Germline-derived CDR1 and CDR2 are SEHNR and FQNEAQ (reference sequence). The CDR3 extends over 14 amino acids. The germline V and J ends were trimmed by 5 bases and 3 bases, with 11 bases remaining between them. Here the CDR3 DNA reads TGTGCCAGCAGCCTGGACGGGAACAATCAGCCCCAGCATTTT. It translates to CASSLDGNNQPQHF.

With respect to this clone: This same CDR3 is encoded by further DNA sequences in the sample. The chain is built from TRBV28 and TRBJ2-5; 8 nucleotides agree with TRBD2. Trimming took 2 bases from V and 2 from J; bases not matched to a gene: 1. CDR3 size: 14 residues. CDR1 is MDHEN and CDR2 is SYDVKM in the germline V gene. The CDR3 DNA sequence: TGTGCCAGCAGTTTAAGACTAGCGCAAGAGACCCAGTACTTC. Translated, it gives CASSLRLAQETQYF.

Comment on this clone: Other nucleotide sequences in the sample specify the same CDR3. The J gene is TRBJ1-2, the V gene TRBV5-1; possible D gene TRBD1, 6 bases. Germline loops: CDR1 SGHRS, CDR2 YFSETQ. CDR3 length: 14 amino acids. Trimming left V 0 bases short and J 4 bases short, with 10 bases between. CDR3 residues: CASSLGQGTYGYTF. For the CDR3, the DNA is TGCGCCAGCAGCTTGGGGCAGGGGACCTATGGCTACACCTTC.

The sample holds a few counts of this clone. J is TRBJ2-1 and V is TRBV5-1, with TRBD2 matching 7 bases. J lost 3 bases, V lost 5 bases, and 11 bases had no gene match. From germline, CDR1 is SGHRS and CDR2 YFSETQ. The CDR3 is 16 amino acids. The CDR3 region is CASSLDPGLFYNEQFF. The CDR3 coding sequence is TGCGCCAGCAGTCTAGATCCGGGACTATTCTACAATGAGCAGTTCTTC.

V usage is TRBV9 and J usage is TRBJ1-2, with D perhaps TRBD1 (6 bases). The CDR3 covers 13 residues. Germline values: CDR1 SGDLS, CDR2 YYNGEE. The V gene lost 3 bases and the J gene lost 2 bases, with 8 bases spanning the gap. Here the CDR3 reads CASSDTGNYGYTF. The CDR3 DNA follows: TGTGCCAGCAGCGACACAGGGAACTATGGCTACACCTTC.

In its sample, this clone was seen a few times. V gene TRBV7-3 combines with J gene TRBJ2-1; 10 nucleotides agree with TRBD2. Unmatched junction bases numbered 6, after V lost 6 bases and J lost 4 bases. Per the germline V gene, CDR1 is SGHTA and CDR2 is FQGTGA. The CDR3 runs 15 residues. CDR3 loop: CASRAGTSEYNEQFF. CDR3 in DNA: TGTGCCAGCAGGGCCGGGACTAGCGAATACAATGAGCAGTTCTTC.

The CDR3 protein is CASRGTGTHGYTF. In DNA, the CDR3 is TGTGCCAGCAGGGGGACAGGGACCCATGGCTACACCTTC. The chain combines TRBV11-2 with TRBJ1-2; 9 positions agree with TRBD1. Germline V gene lookup returns CDR1 SGHAT and CDR2 FQNNGV. The V segment lost 6 bases and the J segment 6 bases; nucleotides outside the gene matches: 5. CDR3 length: 13 amino acids.

The V call is TRBV6-4, the J call TRBJ2-1; 8 nucleotides match TRBD1. The CDR3 covers 15 residues. CDR1 is MRHNA and CDR2 is SNTAGT in the germline V gene. Unmatched junction bases numbered 7, after V lost 3 bases and J lost 6 bases. This CDR3 is CASSDVGTGSNEQFF. In DNA, the CDR3 is TGTGCCAGCAGTGATGTAGGGACAGGTTCCAATGAGCAGTTCTTC.

The V call is TRBV7-2, the J call TRBJ2-1; D possibly corresponds to TRBD2 (5 bases). V was pared by 0 bases and J by 6 bases, with 12 bases between. Germline assignment: CDR1 SGHTA and CDR2 FQGNSA. This CDR3 is 15 amino acids long. The chain's CDR3 is CASSLAVLVGNEQFF. Here the CDR3 DNA reads TGTGCCAGCAGCTTAGCGGTACTAGTCGGCAATGAGCAGTTCTTC.

The rearrangement links TRBV5-5 to TRBJ2-1; D perhaps matches TRBD2 (6 bases). CDR3 length: 15 amino acids. The germline V gene has CDR1 SGHKS and CDR2 YYEKEE (reference sequence). Trimming stripped 3 bases from V and 0 bases from J, with 10 bases between. The CDR3 here is CASSSSVSSYNEQFF. For the CDR3, the DNA is TGTGCCAGCAGCTCTAGCGTATCCTCCTACAATGAGCAGTTCTTC.